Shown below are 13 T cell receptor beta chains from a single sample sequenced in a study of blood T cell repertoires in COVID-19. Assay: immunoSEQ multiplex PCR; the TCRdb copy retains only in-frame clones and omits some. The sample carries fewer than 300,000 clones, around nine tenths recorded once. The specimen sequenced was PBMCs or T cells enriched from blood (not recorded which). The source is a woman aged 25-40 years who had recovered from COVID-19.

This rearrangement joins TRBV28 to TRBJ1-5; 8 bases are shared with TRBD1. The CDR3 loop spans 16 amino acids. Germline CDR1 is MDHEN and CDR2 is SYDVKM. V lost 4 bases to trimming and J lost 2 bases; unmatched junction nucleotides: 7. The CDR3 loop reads CASSSQGAQGNQPQHF. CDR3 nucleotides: TGTGCCAGCAGTTCTCAGGGGGCGCAAGGCAATCAGCCCCAGCATTTT.

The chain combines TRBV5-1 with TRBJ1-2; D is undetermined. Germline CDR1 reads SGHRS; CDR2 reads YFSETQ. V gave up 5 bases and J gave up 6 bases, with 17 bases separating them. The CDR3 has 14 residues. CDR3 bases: TGCGCCAGCAGTTCTGGATGGGAGGGTAATGGCTACACCTTC. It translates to CASSSGWEGNGYTF.

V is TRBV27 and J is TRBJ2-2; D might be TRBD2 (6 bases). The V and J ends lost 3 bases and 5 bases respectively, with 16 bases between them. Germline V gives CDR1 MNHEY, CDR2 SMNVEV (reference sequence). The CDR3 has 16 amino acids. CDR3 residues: CASSLPPGLGTGELFF. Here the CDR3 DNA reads TGTGCCAGCAGTTTGCCCCCGGGACTTGGGACCGGGGAGCTGTTTTTT.

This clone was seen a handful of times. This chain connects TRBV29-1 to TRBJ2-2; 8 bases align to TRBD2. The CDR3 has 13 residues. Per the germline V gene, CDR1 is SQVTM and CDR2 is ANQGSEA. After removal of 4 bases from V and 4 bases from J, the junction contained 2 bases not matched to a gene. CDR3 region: CSVGLAITGELFF. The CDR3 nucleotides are TGCAGCGTTGGACTAGCGATCACCGGGGAGCTGTTTTTT.

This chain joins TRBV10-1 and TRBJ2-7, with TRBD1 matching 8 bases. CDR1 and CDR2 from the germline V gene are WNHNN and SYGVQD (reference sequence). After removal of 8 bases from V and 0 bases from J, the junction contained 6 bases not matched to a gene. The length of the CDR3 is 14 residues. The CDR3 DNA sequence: TGCGCCAGCCCCCGGACAGGGTTCTCCTACGAGCAGTACTTC. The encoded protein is CASPRTGFSYEQYF.

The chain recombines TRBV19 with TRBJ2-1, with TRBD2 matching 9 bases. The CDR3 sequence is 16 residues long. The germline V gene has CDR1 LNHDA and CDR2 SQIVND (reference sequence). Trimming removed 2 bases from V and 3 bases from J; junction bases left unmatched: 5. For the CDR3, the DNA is TGTGCCAGTAGTATATTAGCGGGAGAAGGCTACAATGAGCAGTTCTTC. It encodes CASSILAGEGYNEQFF.

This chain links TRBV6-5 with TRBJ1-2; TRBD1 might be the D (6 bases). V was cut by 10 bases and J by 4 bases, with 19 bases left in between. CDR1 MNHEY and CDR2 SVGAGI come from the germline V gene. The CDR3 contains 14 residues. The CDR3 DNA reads TGTGCCACGCTTCCGGGGGGCGGTCTCTATGGCTACACCTTC. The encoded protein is CATLPGGGLYGYTF.

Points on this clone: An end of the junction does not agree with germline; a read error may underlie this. The CDR3 bases are TGTGCCAGCAGCCCAACAGCGGAATCCTACGAGCAGTGCTTC. The encoded protein is CASSPTAESYEQCF. This chain joins TRBV7-2 and TRBJ2-7; D might be TRBD2 (5 bases). Germline V gene lookup returns CDR1 SGHTA and CDR2 FQGNSA. The CDR3 is 14 amino acids.

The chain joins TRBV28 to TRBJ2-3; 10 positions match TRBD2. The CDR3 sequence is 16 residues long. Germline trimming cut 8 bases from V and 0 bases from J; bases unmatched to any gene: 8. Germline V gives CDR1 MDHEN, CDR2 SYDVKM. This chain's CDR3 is CASELAGKPSTDTQYF. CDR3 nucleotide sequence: TGTGCCAGCGAACTAGCGGGAAAACCTAGCACAGATACGCAGTATTTT.

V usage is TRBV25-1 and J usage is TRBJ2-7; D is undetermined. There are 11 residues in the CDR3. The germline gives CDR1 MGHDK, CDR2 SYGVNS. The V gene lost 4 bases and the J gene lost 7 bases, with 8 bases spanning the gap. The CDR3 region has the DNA TGTGCCAGCAGTGCCCTAAAAGAGCAGTACTTC. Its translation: CASSALKEQYF.

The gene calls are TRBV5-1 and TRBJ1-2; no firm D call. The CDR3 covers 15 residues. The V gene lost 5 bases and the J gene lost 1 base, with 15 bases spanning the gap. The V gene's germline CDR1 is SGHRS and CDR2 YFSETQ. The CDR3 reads CASRAGQNLNYGYTF. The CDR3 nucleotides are TGCGCCAGCAGGGCGGGCCAAAACCTTAACTATGGCTACACCTTC.

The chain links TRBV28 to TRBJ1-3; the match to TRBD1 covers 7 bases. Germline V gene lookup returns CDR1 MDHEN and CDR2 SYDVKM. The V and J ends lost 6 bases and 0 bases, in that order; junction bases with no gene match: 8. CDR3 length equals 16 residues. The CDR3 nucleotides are TGTGCCAGCAGCTCCTGGACAGGTAGCTCTGGAAACACCATATATTTT. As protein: CASSSWTGSSGNTIYF.

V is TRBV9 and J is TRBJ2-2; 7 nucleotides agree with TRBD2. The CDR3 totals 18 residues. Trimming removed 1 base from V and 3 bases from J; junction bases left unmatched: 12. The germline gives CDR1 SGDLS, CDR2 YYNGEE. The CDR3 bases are TGTGCCAGCAGCGTACGGTCGAGTGGGCTAGCGGACACCGGGGAGCTGTTTTTT. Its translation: CASSVRSSGLADTGELFF. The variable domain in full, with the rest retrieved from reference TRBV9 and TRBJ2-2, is DSGVTQTPKHLITATGQRVTLRCSPRSGDLSVYWYQQSLDQGLQFLIQYYNGEERAKGNILERFSAQQFPDLHSELNLSSLELGDSALYFCASSVRSSGLADTGELFFGEGSRLTVL.